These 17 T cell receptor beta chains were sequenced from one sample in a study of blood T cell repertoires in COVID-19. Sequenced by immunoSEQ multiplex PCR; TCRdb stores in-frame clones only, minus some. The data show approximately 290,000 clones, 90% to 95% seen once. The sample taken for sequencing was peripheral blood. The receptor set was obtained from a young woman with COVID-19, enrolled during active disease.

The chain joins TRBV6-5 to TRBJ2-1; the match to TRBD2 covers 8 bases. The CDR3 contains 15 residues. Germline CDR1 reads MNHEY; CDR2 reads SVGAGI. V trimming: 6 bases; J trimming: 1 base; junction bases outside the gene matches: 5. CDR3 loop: CASSGGRRSYNEQFF. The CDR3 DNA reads TGTGCCAGCAGCGGCGGGAGGAGGTCCTACAATGAGCAGTTCTTC.

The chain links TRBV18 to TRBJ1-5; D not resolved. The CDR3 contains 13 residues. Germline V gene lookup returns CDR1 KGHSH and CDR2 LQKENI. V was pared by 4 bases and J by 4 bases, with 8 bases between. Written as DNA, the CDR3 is TGTGCCAGCTCACTTAGTGTTAATCAGCCCCAGCATTTT. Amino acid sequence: CASSLSVNQPQHF.

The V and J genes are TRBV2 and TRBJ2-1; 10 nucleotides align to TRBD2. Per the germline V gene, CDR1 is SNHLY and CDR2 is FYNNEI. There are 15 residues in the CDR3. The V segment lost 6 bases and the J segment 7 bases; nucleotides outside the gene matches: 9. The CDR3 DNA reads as TGTGCCAGCAGCCACGGGACTAGCGAAACTAATGAGCAGTTCTTC. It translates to CASSHGTSETNEQFF.

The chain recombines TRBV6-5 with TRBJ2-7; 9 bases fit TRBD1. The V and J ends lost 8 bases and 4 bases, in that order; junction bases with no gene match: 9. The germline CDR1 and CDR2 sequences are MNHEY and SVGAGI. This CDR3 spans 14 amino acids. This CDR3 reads CASGAGQGPYEQYF. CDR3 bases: TGTGCCAGCGGAGCGGGACAGGGACCGTACGAGCAGTACTTC.

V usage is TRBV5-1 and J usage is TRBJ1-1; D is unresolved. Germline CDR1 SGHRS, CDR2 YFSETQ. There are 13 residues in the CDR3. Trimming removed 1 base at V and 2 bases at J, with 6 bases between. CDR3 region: CASSLSTNTEAFF. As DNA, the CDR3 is TGCGCCAGCAGCTTGTCTACCAACACTGAAGCTTTCTTT.

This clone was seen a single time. The DNA for the CDR3 is TGCACCAGCAGTCGGGACATATTTAACTATGGCTACACCTTC. It yields the protein CTSSRDIFNYGYTF. The V gene is TRBV1, the J gene TRBJ1-2; the table names TRBD1, a call not compared with the DNA. TRBV1 is termed a pseudogene. This CDR3 has 14 amino acids.

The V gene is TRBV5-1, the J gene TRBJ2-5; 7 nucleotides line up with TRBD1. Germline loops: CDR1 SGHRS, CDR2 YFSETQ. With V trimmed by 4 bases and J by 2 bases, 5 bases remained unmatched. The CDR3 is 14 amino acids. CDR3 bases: TGCGCCAGCAGCCGGGACAGCAGTCAAGAGACCCAGTACTTC. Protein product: CASSRDSSQETQYF.

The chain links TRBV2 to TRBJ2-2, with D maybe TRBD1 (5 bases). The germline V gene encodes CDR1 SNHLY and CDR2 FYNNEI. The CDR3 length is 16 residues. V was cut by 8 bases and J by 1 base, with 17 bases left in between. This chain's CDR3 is CASHKTVSVNTGELFF. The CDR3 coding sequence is TGTGCCAGCCACAAGACAGTTTCCGTGAACACCGGGGAGCTGTTTTTT. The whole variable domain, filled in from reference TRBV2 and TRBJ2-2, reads EPEVTQTPSHQVTQMGQEVILRCVPISNHLYFYWYRQILGQKVEFLVSFYNNEISEKSEIFDDQFSVERPDGSNFTLKIRSTKLEDSAMYFCASHKTVSVNTGELFFGEGSRLTVL.

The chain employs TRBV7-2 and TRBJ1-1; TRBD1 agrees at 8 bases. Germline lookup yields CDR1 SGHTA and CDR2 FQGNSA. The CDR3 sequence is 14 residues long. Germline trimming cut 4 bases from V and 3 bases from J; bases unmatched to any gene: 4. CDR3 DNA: TGTGCCAGCAGCTCCCGGGACAGGTACACTGAAGCTTTCTTT. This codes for CASSSRDRYTEAFF.

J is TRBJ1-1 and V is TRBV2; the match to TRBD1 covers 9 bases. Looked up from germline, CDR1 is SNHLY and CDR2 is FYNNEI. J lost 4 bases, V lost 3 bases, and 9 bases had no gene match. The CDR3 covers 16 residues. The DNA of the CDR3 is TGTGCCAGCAGTGACGACCTGGGACAGGGTTCCACTGAAGCTTTCTTT. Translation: CASSDDLGQGSTEAFF.

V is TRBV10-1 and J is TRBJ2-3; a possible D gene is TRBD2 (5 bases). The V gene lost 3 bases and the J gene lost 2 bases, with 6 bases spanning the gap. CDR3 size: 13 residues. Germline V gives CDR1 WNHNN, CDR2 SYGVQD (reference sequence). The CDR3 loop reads CASSDGLTDTQYF. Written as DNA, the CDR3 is TGCGCCAGCAGTGACGGACTCACAGATACGCAGTATTTT.

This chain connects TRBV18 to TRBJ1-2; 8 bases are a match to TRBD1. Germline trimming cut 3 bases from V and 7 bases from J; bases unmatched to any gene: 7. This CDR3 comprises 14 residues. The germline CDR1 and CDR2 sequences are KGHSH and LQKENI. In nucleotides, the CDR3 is TGTGCCAGCTCACCGGTGGACAGGGTTAGTGGCTACACCTTC. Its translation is CASSPVDRVSGYTF.

CDR3 loop: CASRGYVGAISEAFF. The CDR3 region has the DNA TGTGCCAGCAGGGGGTACGTTGGGGCGATCTCTGAAGCTTTCTTT. V is TRBV2 and J is TRBJ1-1; the D gene is possibly TRBD1 (5 bases). CDR3 length: 15 residues. V was shortened by 6 bases and J by 6 bases, with 20 bases between the two germline ends. Germline lookup yields CDR1 SNHLY and CDR2 FYNNEI.

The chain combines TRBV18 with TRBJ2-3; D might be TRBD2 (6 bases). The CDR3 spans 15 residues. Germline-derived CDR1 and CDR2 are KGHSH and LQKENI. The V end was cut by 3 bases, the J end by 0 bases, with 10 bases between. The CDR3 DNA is TGTGCCAGCTCACCGGTCAGCGGGAGCACAGATACGCAGTATTTT. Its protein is CASSPVSGSTDTQYF.

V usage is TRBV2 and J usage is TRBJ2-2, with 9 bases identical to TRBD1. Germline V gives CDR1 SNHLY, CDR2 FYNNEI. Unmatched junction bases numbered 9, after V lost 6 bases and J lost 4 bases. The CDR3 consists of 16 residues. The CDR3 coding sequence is TGTGCCAGCAGGAAGACCGGGACAGGGCTCACCGGGGAGCTGTTTTTT. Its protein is CASRKTGTGLTGELFF. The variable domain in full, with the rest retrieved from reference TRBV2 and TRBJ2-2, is EPEVTQTPSHQVTQMGQEVILRCVPISNHLYFYWYRQILGQKVEFLVSFYNNEISEKSEIFDDQFSVERPDGSNFTLKIRSTKLEDSAMYFCASRKTGTGLTGELFFGEGSRLTVL.

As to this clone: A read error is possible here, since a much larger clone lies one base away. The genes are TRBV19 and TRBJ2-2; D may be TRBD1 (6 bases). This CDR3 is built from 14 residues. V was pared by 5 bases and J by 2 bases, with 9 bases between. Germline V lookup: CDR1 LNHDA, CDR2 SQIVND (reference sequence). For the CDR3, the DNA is TGTGCCAGTAGTTCGGGACAAAACACCGGGGAGCTGTTTTTT. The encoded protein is CASSSGQNTGELFF. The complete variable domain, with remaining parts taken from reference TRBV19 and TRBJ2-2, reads DGGITQSPKYLFRKEGQNVTLSCEQNLNHDAMYWYRQDPGQGLRLIYYSQIVNDFQKGDIAEGYSVSREKKESFPLTVTSAQKNPTAFYLCASSSGQNTGELFFGEGSRLTVL.

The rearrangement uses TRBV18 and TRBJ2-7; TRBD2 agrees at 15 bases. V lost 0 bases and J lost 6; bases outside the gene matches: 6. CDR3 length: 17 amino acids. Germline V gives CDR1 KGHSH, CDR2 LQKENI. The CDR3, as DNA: TGTGCCAGCTCACCACCCAGGACTAGCGGGAGGGCTGCCGAGCAGTACTTC. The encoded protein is CASSPPRTSGRAAEQYF. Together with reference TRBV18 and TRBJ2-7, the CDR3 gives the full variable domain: NAGVMQNPRHLVRRRGQEARLRCSPMKGHSHVYWYRQLPEEGLKFMVYLQKENIIDESGMPKERFSAEFPKEGPSILRIQQVVRGDSAAYFCASSPPRTSGRAAEQYFGPGTRLTVT.